The rows below give T cell receptor beta chains drawn from one sample of a study of vaccination effects on CD4 cells after COVID-19. Sequencing used immunoSEQ multiplex PCR; TCRdb keeps in-frame clones, though not all of them. The sample includes 65,000 or so clones, around 76% of them seen just once. For these receptors, no antigen is known. The material was CD4+ T cells from PBMCs cultured with HCoV-NL63 spike peptides, obtained before COVID-19 vaccination. These receptor sequences come from a human donor who received a COVID-19 vaccine. Both conserved end residues are part of each CDR3. The order of the fields is D gene, J gene, clone size, V gene, CDR3 DNA, CDR3 protein. D genes are given only for firm matches. Clone size appears in some rows only: once, few, many, or a class for an expanded clone.

>-|TRBJ1-5|-|TRBV6-2/TRBV6-3
TGTGCCAGCAGTTACCTGCCCTCCGGGGGCAATCAGCCCCAGCATTTT
CASSYLPSGGNQPQHF
>-|TRBJ1-2|-|TRBV18
TGTGCCAGCTCAAGAGCCGGGACGGACTATGGCTACACCTTC
CASSRAGTDYGYTF
>TRBD1|TRBJ1-5|few|TRBV28
TGTGCCAGCAGTCAGCCCGACAGGGGGATAGGGCCCCAGCATTTT
CASSQPDRGIGPQHF
>-|TRBJ1-1|-|TRBV3-1/TRBV3-2
TGTGCCAGCAGCCGGTCGGGTGAAGCTTTCTTT
CASSRSGEAFF
>TRBD1|TRBJ1-6|-|TRBV9
TGTGCCAGCAGCGCGACAGGGGGCGTCTATAATTCACCCCTCCACTTT
CASSATGGVYNSPLHF
>-|TRBJ1-1|-|TRBV30
TGTGCCTGGAGTGTAGGCGGCTGGGACACTGAAGCTTTCTTT
CAWSVGGWDTEAFF
>-|TRBJ1-1|-|TRBV25-1
TGTGCCAGCAGTGACGCAGGGCTGAACACTGAAGCTTTCTTT
CASSDAGLNTEAFF
>-|TRBJ2-5|-|TRBV5-8
TGTGCCAGCAGCTTGATGCCGGAAGAGACCCAGTACTTC
CASSLMPEETQYF
>-|TRBJ2-3|-|TRBV7-3
TGTGCCAGCAGCCGCAGCGGCGGGGCGGAGGGAAATACGCAGTATTTT
CASSRSGGAEGNTQYF
>-|TRBJ2-6|-|TRBV11-3
TGTGCCAGCAGCTCCGCGTCGACTGGGGCCAACGTCCTGACTTTC
CASSSASTGANVLTF
>TRBD1|TRBJ1-5|-|TRBV15
TGTGCCACCAGCAGTAGACAGGGAGGCAATCAGCCCCAGCATTTT
CATSSRQGGNQPQHF
>-|TRBJ1-5|-|TRBV6-2/TRBV6-3
TGTGCCAGCAGTTATTCCGGGGGAGATCAGCCCCAGCATTTT
CASSYSGGDQPQHF
>-|TRBJ1-4|few|TRBV14
TGTGCCAGCAGCCAAGGCCCGGGAGAAAAACTGTTTTTT
CASSQGPGEKLFF
>-|TRBJ2-5|-|TRBV18
TGTGCCAGCTCACCGGCGCTTGCACAAGAGACCCAGTACTTC
CASSPALAQETQYF
>TRBD1|TRBJ1-2|-|TRBV5-1
TGCGCCAGCAGCTTGGGACCCGGGACAGGGGGATCGGACGGCTACACCTTC
CASSLGPGTGGSDGYTF
>TRBD1|TRBJ1-5|once|TRBV4-1
TGCGCCAGCAGCCAGGCATTGAACAGGGGGCTTGATCAGCCCCAGCATTTT
CASSQALNRGLDQPQHF
>-|TRBJ1-2|-|TRBV4-3
TGCGCCAGCAGCCAAGGATCCTTGACAGTTAACTATGGCTACACCTTC
CASSQGSLTVNYGYTF
>TRBD2|TRBJ2-5|-|TRBV10-3
TGTGCCATCAGTGAGGGGCTAGCGGGGAGCCAAGAGACCCAGTACTTC
CAISEGLAGSQETQYF
>TRBD1|TRBJ1-2|once|TRBV2
TGTGCCAGCAGTCGGACAGGGGGCCAATTTAACTATGGCTACACCTTC
CASSRTGGQFNYGYTF
>TRBD1|TRBJ1-1|-|TRBV2
TGTGCCAGCAGCGGACAGGGGAACACTGAAGCTTTCTTT
CASSGQGNTEAFF
>-|TRBJ1-3|-|TRBV6-5
TGTGCCAGCAGCCGGGCGGGGGGGCCTGGAAACACCATATATTTT
CASSRAGGPGNTIYF
>TRBD2|TRBJ2-5|once|TRBV19
TGTGCCAGTAGTATAAGGCCCGGAGCGGGGGGCCAAGAGACCCAGTACTTC
CASSIRPGAGGQETQYF
>-|TRBJ1-4|once|TRBV9
TGTGCCAGCAGCGCGAGACAATCTGCGGATGAAAAACTGTTTTTT
CASSARQSADEKLFF
>TRBD1|TRBJ2-4|-|TRBV24-1
TGTGCCACCAGTGATCCATCCACAGGGGACATTCAGTACTTC
CATSDPSTGDIQYF
>-|TRBJ2-3|-|TRBV3-1/TRBV3-2
TGTGCCAGCAGCCCACGAGTGGGGTCTAGCACAGATACGCAGTATTTT
CASSPRVGSSTDTQYF
>-|TRBJ1-1|-|TRBV12-3/TRBV12-4
TGTGCCAGCAGTGCCCAGGTGAACACTGAAGCTTTCTTT
CASSAQVNTEAFF
>-|TRBJ1-6|-|TRBV3-1/TRBV3-2
TGTGCCAGCAGCCCCCTTGGGGGGGGCGGCGGGGATAATTCACCCCTCCACTTT
CASSPLGGGGGDNSPLHF
>TRBD1|TRBJ1-1|once|TRBV19
TGTGCCAGTAGTATAGGGACAGGGATTCGGAACACTGAAGCTTTCTTT
CASSIGTGIRNTEAFF
>-|TRBJ1-1|once|TRBV20-1
TGCAGTGCCAGACAACAGGTTGCGGCTTTCTTT
CSARQQVAAFF
>TRBD1|TRBJ2-5|once|TRBV12-5
TGTGCTAGTGGACCTCAGGGGGCGAGTAGGGAGACCCAGTACTTC
CASGPQGASRETQYF
>-|TRBJ2-2|-|TRBV7-2
TGTGCCAGCAGCCGGACTGGGGTGGGGTACACCGGGGAGCTGTTTTTT
CASSRTGVGYTGELFF
>-|TRBJ1-1|-|TRBV6-5
TGTGCCACGGTCACTCGGGGGGAGAACACTGAAGCTTTCTTT
CATVTRGENTEAFF